This record concerns one T cell receptor beta chain sequence. These data belong to a study of shared clonotypes between healthy human individuals. Study-wide context: Used for every donor were three CD4 naive, three CD4 memory, two CD8 naive and one CD8 memory plate.

The data were produced by immunoSEQ multiplex PCR, yet TCRdb's version contains in-frame clones alone and is incomplete. The sample shows some 2,000,000 clones, 85% to 95% of them seen only once. The source of this sequence is a young man in good health. The sample consisted of naive CD4+ T cells sorted from blood. Stated subset: CD45RA+ positively selected.

CDR3 DNA: TGTGCCAGCAGCTTGGCTGGAGCGGGAGGGCCGTGGAACATTCAGTACTTC. It encodes CASSLAGAGGPWNIQYF. The chain recombines TRBV5-8 with TRBJ2-4, with 10 bases identical to TRBD2. The germline V gene encodes CDR1 SGHTS and CDR2 YDEGEE. V was clipped by 0 bases and J by 7 bases; unmatched bases: 10. CDR3 length: 17 residues.